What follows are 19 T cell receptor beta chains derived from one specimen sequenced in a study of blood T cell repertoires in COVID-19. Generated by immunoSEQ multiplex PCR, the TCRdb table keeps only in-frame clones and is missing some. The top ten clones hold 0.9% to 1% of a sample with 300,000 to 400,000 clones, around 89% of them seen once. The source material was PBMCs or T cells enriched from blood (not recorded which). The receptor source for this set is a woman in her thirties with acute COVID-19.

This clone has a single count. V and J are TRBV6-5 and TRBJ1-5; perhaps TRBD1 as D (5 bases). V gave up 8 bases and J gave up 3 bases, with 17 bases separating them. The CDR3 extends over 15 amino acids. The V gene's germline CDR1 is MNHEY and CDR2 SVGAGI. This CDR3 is CASGDPGRDNQPQHF. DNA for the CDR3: TGTGCCAGCGGAGATCCAGGGCGAGACAATCAGCCCCAGCATTTT.

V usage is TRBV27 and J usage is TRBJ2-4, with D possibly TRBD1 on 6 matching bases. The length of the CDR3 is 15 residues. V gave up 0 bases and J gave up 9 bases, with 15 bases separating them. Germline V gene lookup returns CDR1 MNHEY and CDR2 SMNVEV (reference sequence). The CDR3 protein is CASSLSKNGQSIQYF. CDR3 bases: TGTGCCAGCAGTTTATCAAAGAATGGACAGAGCATTCAGTACTTC.

CDR3 loop: CASSPSRQAYEQYF. The CDR3 region has the DNA TGTGCCAGTAGTCCTTCTCGACAGGCCTACGAGCAGTACTTC. The chain employs TRBV19 and TRBJ2-7, with a weak D call TRBD1 (6 bases). CDR1 is LNHDA and CDR2 is SQIVND in the germline V gene (reference sequence). The length of the CDR3 is 14 residues. V lost 5 bases and J 2 bases, leaving 13 bases between the germline ends.

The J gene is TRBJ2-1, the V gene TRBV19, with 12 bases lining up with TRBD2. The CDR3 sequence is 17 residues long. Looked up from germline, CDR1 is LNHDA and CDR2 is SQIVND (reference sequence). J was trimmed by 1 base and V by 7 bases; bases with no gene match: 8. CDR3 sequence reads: CASTPTSGGLSYNEQFF. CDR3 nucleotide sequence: TGTGCCAGTACCCCCACTAGCGGGGGGCTTTCCTACAATGAGCAGTTCTTC.

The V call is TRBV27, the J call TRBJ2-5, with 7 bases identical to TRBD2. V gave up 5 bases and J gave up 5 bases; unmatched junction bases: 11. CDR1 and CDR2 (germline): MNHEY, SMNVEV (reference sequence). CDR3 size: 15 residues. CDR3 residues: CASSPIGAGVETQYF. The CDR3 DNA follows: TGTGCCAGCAGTCCCATAGGGGCGGGGGTGGAGACCCAGTACTTC.

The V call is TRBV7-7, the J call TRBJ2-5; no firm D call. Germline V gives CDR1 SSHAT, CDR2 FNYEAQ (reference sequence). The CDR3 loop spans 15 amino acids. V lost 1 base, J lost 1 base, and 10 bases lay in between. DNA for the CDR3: TGTGCCAGCAGCTTAGGTTTCTACAGCCAAGAGACCCAGTACTTC. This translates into CASSLGFYSQETQYF.

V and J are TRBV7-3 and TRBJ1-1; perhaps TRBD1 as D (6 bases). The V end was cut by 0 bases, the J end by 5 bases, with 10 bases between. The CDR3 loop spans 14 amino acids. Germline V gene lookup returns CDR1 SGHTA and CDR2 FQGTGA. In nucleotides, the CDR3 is TGTGCCAGCAGCTTAACGGCAGGGGTGACTGAAGCTTTCTTT. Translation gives CASSLTAGVTEAFF.

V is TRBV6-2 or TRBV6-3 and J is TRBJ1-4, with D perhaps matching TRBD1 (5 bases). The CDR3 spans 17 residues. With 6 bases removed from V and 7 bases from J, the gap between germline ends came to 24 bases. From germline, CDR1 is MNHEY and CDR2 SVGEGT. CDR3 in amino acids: CASSLVSYRSAIEKLFF. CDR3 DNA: TGTGCCAGCAGCCTAGTCTCATACAGGTCGGCGATTGAAAAACTGTTTTTT.

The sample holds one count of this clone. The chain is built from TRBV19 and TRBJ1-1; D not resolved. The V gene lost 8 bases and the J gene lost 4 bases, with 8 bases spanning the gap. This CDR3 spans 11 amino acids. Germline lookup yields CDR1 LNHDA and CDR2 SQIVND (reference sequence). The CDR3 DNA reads TGTGCCAGTGGCTTTGGCACTGAAGCTTTCTTT. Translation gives CASGFGTEAFF. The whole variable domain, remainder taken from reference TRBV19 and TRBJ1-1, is DGGITQSPKYLFRKEGQNVTLSCEQNLNHDAMYWYRQDPGQGLRLIYYSQIVNDFQKGDIAEGYSVSREKKESFPLTVTSAQKNPTAFYLCASGFGTEAFFGQGTRLTVV.

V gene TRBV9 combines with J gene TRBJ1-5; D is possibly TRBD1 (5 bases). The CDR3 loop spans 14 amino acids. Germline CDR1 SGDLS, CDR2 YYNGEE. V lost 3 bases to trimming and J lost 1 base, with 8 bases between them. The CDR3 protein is CASSEGLSNQPQHF. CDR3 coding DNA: TGTGCCAGCAGCGAGGGGCTGAGCAATCAGCCCCAGCATTTT. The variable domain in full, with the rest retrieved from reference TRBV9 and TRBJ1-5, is DSGVTQTPKHLITATGQRVTLRCSPRSGDLSVYWYQQSLDQGLQFLIQYYNGEERAKGNILERFSAQQFPDLHSELNLSSLELGDSALYFCASSEGLSNQPQHFGDGTRLSIL.

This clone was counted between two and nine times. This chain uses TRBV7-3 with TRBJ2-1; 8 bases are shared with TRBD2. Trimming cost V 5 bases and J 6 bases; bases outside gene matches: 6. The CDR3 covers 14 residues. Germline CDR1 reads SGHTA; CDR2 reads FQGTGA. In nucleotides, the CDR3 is TGTGCCAGCAGCACCACGGGGGGGCGCAATGAGCAGTTCTTC. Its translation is CASSTTGGRNEQFF.

The CDR3 reads CASSRIGQSSNEQFF. The CDR3 bases are TGTGCCAGCAGCCGGATTGGACAGTCTAGCAATGAGCAGTTCTTC. The V and J genes are TRBV5-4 and TRBJ2-1; maybe TRBD1 (6 bases). The V end was cut by 4 bases, the J end by 6 bases, with 17 bases between. Germline CDR1 SGHNT, CDR2 YYREEE (reference sequence). The CDR3 has 15 residues.

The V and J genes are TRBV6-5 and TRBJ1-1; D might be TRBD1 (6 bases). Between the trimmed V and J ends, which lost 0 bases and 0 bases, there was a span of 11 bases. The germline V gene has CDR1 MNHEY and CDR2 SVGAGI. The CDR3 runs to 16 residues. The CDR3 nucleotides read TGTGCCAGCAGTTACTCGGCTGGACAGCTGAACACTGAAGCTTTCTTT. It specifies CASSYSAGQLNTEAFF.

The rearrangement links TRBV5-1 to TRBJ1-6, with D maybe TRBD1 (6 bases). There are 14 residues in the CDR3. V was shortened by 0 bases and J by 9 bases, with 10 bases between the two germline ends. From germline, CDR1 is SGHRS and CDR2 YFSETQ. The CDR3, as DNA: TGCGCCAGCAGCTTGGGGGACACCATTTCACCCCTCCACTTT. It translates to CASSLGDTISPLHF.

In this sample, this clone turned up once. CDR3 residues: CASSLARVLNEQFF. The DNA of the CDR3 is TGTGCCAGCAGCTTAGCGAGAGTACTGAATGAGCAGTTCTTC. The chain has TRBV7-2 and TRBJ2-1; no definite D call. This CDR3 is built from 14 residues. Germline V gene sequence: CDR1 SGHTA, CDR2 FQGNSA. Trimming removed 0 bases from V and 7 bases from J, with 10 bases in between.

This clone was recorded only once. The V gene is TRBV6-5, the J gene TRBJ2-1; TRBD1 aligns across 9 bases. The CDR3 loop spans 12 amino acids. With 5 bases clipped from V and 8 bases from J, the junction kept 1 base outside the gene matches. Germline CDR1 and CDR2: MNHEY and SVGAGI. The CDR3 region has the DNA TGTGCCAGCAGTAGGACAGGGGATGAGCAGTTCTTC. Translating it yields CASSRTGDEQFF.

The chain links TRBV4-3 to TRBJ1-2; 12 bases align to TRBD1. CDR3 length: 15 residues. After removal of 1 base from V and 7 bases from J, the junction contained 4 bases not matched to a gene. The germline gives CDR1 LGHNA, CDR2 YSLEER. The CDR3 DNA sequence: TGCGCCAGCAGCCAAGTGGGACAGGGGGCAGTTGGCTACACCTTC. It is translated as CASSQVGQGAVGYTF.

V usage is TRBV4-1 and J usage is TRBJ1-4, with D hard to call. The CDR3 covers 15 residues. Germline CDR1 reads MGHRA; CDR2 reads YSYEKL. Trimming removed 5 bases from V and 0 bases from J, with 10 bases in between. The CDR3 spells CASSEAEATNEKLFF. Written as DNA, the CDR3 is TGCGCCAGCAGCGAGGCAGAGGCAACTAATGAAAAACTGTTTTTT.

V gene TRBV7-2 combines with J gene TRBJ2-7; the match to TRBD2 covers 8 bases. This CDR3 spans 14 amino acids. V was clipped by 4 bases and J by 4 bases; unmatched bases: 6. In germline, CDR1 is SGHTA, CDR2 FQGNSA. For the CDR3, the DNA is TGTGCCAGCAGCTATCGGGGGGGCGGGTACGAGCAGTACTTC. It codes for CASSYRGGGYEQYF.